Listed below are T cell receptor beta chains from one sample, sequenced in a study of blood T cell repertoires in COVID-19. The data were produced by immunoSEQ multiplex PCR, yet TCRdb's version contains in-frame clones alone and is incomplete. The table shows 200,000 to 300,000 clones, with around 86% occurring only once. The sample taken for sequencing was peripheral blood. Source of these receptors: a woman in her 30s who had recovered from COVID-19. CDR3s include the opening cysteine and the closing phenylalanine or tryptophan. A D gene is named only where the DNA matches it firmly. Part of the rows lack a size; the others show once, few, many or a class for expanded clones.

d_call: TRBD1
j_call: TRBJ1-6
v_call: TRBV4-3
clone_size: NA
cdr3_aa: CASSSGQGADSPLHF
cdr3_nt: TGCGCCAGCAGCAGCGGACAGGGGGCTGATTCACCCCTCCACTTT

d_call: TRBD1
j_call: TRBJ2-7
v_call: TRBV12-3/TRBV12-4
clone_size: NA
cdr3_aa: CASSFNRGHEQYF
cdr3_nt: TGTGCCAGCAGTTTTAACAGGGGGCACGAGCAGTACTTC

d_call: NA
j_call: TRBJ1-1
v_call: TRBV6-2/TRBV6-3
clone_size: NA
cdr3_aa: CASSTSGGAVTEAFF
cdr3_nt: TGTGCCAGCAGCACTTCGGGGGGGGCCGTGACTGAAGCTTTCTTT

d_call: NA
j_call: TRBJ1-4
v_call: TRBV3-1/TRBV3-2
clone_size: NA
cdr3_aa: CASSQDREKLFF
cdr3_nt: TGTGCCAGCAGCCAAGATAGAGAAAAACTGTTTTTT

d_call: NA
j_call: TRBJ1-2
v_call: TRBV30
clone_size: NA
cdr3_aa: CAWSSTEHRYGYTF
cdr3_nt: TGTGCCTGGAGTTCGACGGAGCACAGGTATGGCTACACCTTC

d_call: TRBD2
j_call: TRBJ2-3
v_call: TRBV7-9
clone_size: NA
cdr3_aa: CASSFKASGDSTDTQYF
cdr3_nt: TGTGCCAGCAGCTTTAAGGCTAGCGGGGATAGCACAGATACGCAGTATTTT

d_call: NA
j_call: TRBJ2-1
v_call: TRBV7-3
clone_size: NA
cdr3_aa: CASSLTGAGSPWGNEQFF
cdr3_nt: TGTGCCAGCAGCTTAACAGGTGCGGGGTCCCCTTGGGGGAATGAGCAGTTCTTC

d_call: NA
j_call: TRBJ2-4
v_call: TRBV27
clone_size: NA
cdr3_aa: CASSSLTGGMAAKNIQYF
cdr3_nt: TGTGCCAGCAGTTCCTTGACGGGGGGCATGGCAGCCAAAAACATTCAGTACTTC

d_call: NA
j_call: TRBJ2-7
v_call: TRBV6-1
clone_size: few
cdr3_aa: CASSEGGLYEQYF
cdr3_nt: TGTGCCAGCAGTGAAGGGGGACTCTACGAGCAGTACTTC

d_call: NA
j_call: TRBJ1-5
v_call: TRBV9
clone_size: NA
cdr3_aa: CASSAGNRELTPQHF
cdr3_nt: TGTGCCAGCAGCGCCGGAAACAGGGAATTAACGCCCCAGCATTTT

d_call: NA
j_call: TRBJ1-1
v_call: TRBV6-1
clone_size: NA
cdr3_aa: CASSEQGRVNTEAFF
cdr3_nt: TGTGCCAGCAGTGAACAGGGGCGGGTGAACACTGAAGCTTTCTTT

d_call: TRBD2
j_call: TRBJ2-7
v_call: TRBV6-2/TRBV6-3
clone_size: NA
cdr3_aa: CASSSSGGFFYEQYF
cdr3_nt: TGTGCCAGCAGCTCCAGCGGGGGGTTCTTCTACGAGCAGTACTTC

d_call: TRBD1
j_call: TRBJ1-4
v_call: TRBV7-9
clone_size: NA
cdr3_aa: CASSSSGTGLGEEKLFF
cdr3_nt: TGTGCCAGCAGCTCCTCCGGGACAGGGCTCGGTGAAGAAAAACTGTTTTTT

d_call: TRBD2
j_call: TRBJ2-3
v_call: TRBV7-3
clone_size: once
cdr3_aa: CASSLGLADLSTQYF
cdr3_nt: TGTGCCAGCAGCCTAGGACTAGCGGATCTTTCGACGCAGTATTTT

d_call: TRBD1
j_call: TRBJ2-7
v_call: TRBV7-3
clone_size: NA
cdr3_aa: CASSLDREHEQYF
cdr3_nt: TGTGCCAGCAGCTTAGACAGGGAACACGAGCAGTACTTC

d_call: TRBD2
j_call: TRBJ2-5
v_call: TRBV6-1
clone_size: NA
cdr3_aa: CASSEGFWLAGGRRETQYF
cdr3_nt: TGTGCCAGCAGTGAAGGGTTTTGGCTAGCGGGGGGAAGGAGGGAGACCCAGTACTTC

d_call: TRBD1
j_call: TRBJ2-7
v_call: TRBV6-2/TRBV6-3
clone_size: NA
cdr3_aa: CASSSRDRSEQYF
cdr3_nt: TGTGCCAGCAGTTCCCGGGACAGGTCCGAGCAGTACTTC

d_call: TRBD1
j_call: TRBJ1-1
v_call: TRBV6-5
clone_size: few
cdr3_aa: CASIQWDRVYAEAFF
cdr3_nt: TGTGCCAGCATACAATGGGACAGGGTATACGCTGAAGCTTTCTTT

d_call: NA
j_call: TRBJ2-3
v_call: TRBV11-2
clone_size: NA
cdr3_aa: CASSSELAGSTDTQYF
cdr3_nt: TGTGCCAGCAGCTCTGAATTGGCGGGGAGCACAGATACGCAGTATTTT

d_call: TRBD1
j_call: TRBJ1-2
v_call: TRBV27
clone_size: NA
cdr3_aa: CASSFISTGDYGYTF
cdr3_nt: TGTGCCAGCAGTTTTATCTCGACAGGGGACTATGGCTACACCTTC

d_call: TRBD1
j_call: TRBJ2-7
v_call: TRBV11-2
clone_size: NA
cdr3_aa: CASSLGQPYEQYF
cdr3_nt: TGTGCCAGCAGCCTGGGACAGCCCTACGAGCAGTACTTC

d_call: NA
j_call: TRBJ1-1
v_call: TRBV11-2
clone_size: NA
cdr3_aa: CASSLAPSGTEAFF
cdr3_nt: TGTGCCAGCAGCTTAGCCCCCTCGGGGACTGAAGCTTTCTTT

d_call: TRBD1
j_call: TRBJ2-3
v_call: TRBV5-1
clone_size: NA
cdr3_aa: CASSSTGGKNTQYF
cdr3_nt: TGCGCCAGCAGCTCGACAGGGGGAAAAAATACGCAGTATTTT

d_call: NA
j_call: TRBJ1-6
v_call: TRBV7-9
clone_size: NA
cdr3_aa: CASSRPGDLDSPLHF
cdr3_nt: TGTGCCAGCAGCCGACCAGGGGATTTGGATTCACCCCTCCACTTT

d_call: NA
j_call: TRBJ1-2
v_call: TRBV6-2/TRBV6-3
clone_size: NA
cdr3_aa: CASSYDPRALRDGYTF
cdr3_nt: TGTGCCAGCAGTTATGACCCCAGGGCGCTTAGAGATGGCTACACCTTC